This entry lists 16 T cell receptor beta chains sequenced from one sample in a study of cytomegalovirus exposure and HLA in healthy donors. The study ran its PCR with 60 Vbeta and 13 Jbeta primers. TCRdb keeps only in-frame clones here, not all; method: immunoSEQ multiplex PCR. The repertoire has some 110,000 clones, roughly 74% of them found once; the top ten carry roughly 3.5%. The specimen was PBMCs. All receptors derive from a man in his forties or fifties in good health and CMV-seronegative.

The V call is TRBV7-9, the J call TRBJ1-6, with unresolved D. The CDR3 sequence is 13 residues long. Trimming shortened V by 8 bases and J by 0 bases, and 5 bases separated the two germline ends. CDR1 is SEHNR, CDR2 FQNEAQ, per germline (reference sequence). Here the CDR3 reads CASLSSYNSPLHF. The CDR3 bases are TGTGCCAGCCTAAGCTCCTATAATTCACCCCTCCACTTT.

This clone was seen a handful of times. The CDR3 nucleotides read TGTGCCAGCAGTTCCCCACAGGGTAGGTCCAACGTCCTGACTTTC. Its protein product is CASSSPQGRSNVLTF. The J gene is TRBJ2-6, the V gene TRBV6-5, with D possibly being TRBD1 (6 bases). Germline V gives CDR1 MNHEY, CDR2 SVGAGI. Trimming took off 4 bases at V and 8 bases at J, with 15 bases between the two ends. The CDR3 sequence is 15 residues long.

This chain connects TRBV6-6 to TRBJ2-4; TRBD2 matches at 7 bases. CDR3 length: 16 amino acids. Germline V lookup: CDR1 MNHNY, CDR2 SVGAGI (reference sequence). V lost 8 bases, J lost 3 bases, and 13 bases stayed unmatched. DNA for the CDR3: TGTGCCAGCGGGAGGGAGCCCTCGTGGGACAAAAACATTCAGTACTTC. Translated, it gives CASGREPSWDKNIQYF.

The V and J genes are TRBV4-2 and TRBJ2-2; maybe TRBD1 (6 bases). Trimming stripped 4 bases from V and 4 bases from J, with 13 bases between. The CDR3 has 15 residues. Germline assignment: CDR1 LGHNA and CDR2 YNFKEQ. CDR3 coding DNA: TGTGCCAGCAGCCGAGAACAGGGTGTCACCGGGGAGCTGTTTTTT. Translating it yields CASSREQGVTGELFF.

This sequence joins TRBV28 and TRBJ2-3; the D gene is possibly TRBD1 (5 bases). This CDR3 is 12 amino acids long. Trimming pared 8 bases from V and 4 bases from J, leaving 10 bases between. Germline CDR1 reads MDHEN; CDR2 reads SYDVKM. The CDR3 here is CASLTVSDTQYF. CDR3 nucleotide sequence: TGTGCCAGCCTGACAGTTTCAGATACGCAGTATTTT.

The chain is built from TRBV6-1 and TRBJ1-6; D unclear. Germline lookup yields CDR1 MNHNS and CDR2 SASEGT. Trimming removed 1 base at V and 11 bases at J, with 6 bases between. The CDR3 is 12 residues long. The CDR3 reads CASSEGPAPLHF. The CDR3 coding sequence is TGTGCCAGCAGTGAAGGCCCGGCACCCCTCCACTTT.

CDR3 protein: CASSRQGAQSRDGYTF. In DNA form, the CDR3 reads TGTGCCAGCAGTCGACAGGGGGCGCAAAGTAGAGATGGCTACACCTTC. V gene TRBV2 combines with J gene TRBJ1-2, with 10 bases that match TRBD1. The CDR3 sequence is 16 residues long. Germline CDR1 is SNHLY and CDR2 is FYNNEI. The V and J ends lost 5 bases and 6 bases, in that order; junction bases with no gene match: 12.

The rearrangement uses TRBV4-2 and TRBJ1-5, with D tentatively TRBD1 (6 bases). CDR3 length: 16 residues. The V end lost 3 bases, the J end lost 0 bases, and 12 bases lay between the germline ends. Germline-derived CDR1 and CDR2 are LGHNA and YNFKEQ. For the CDR3, the DNA is TGTGCCAGCAGCCAGCGGGGGCCCCCTAGCAATCAGCCCCAGCATTTT. As protein: CASSQRGPPSNQPQHF.

The V call is TRBV4-3, the J call TRBJ2-5; 12 bases match TRBD1. Germline V CDR1 and CDR2: LGHNA, YSLEER. Germline trimming cut 3 bases from V and 4 bases from J; bases unmatched to any gene: 3. This CDR3 is 15 amino acids long. The CDR3 DNA reads as TGCGCCAGCAGCCAGGGACAGGGGGCTGGAGAGACCCAGTACTTC. Translating gives CASSQGQGAGETQYF.

The rearrangement uses TRBV5-1 and TRBJ2-7; tentative D call: TRBD2 (5 bases). V was pared by 7 bases and J by 2 bases, with 19 bases between. The germline CDR1 and CDR2 sequences are SGHRS and YFSETQ. This CDR3 is 15 amino acids long. CDR3 loop: CASRTLILGTYEQYF. The CDR3 region has the DNA TGCGCCAGCCGGACTCTTATCCTGGGAACCTACGAGCAGTACTTC.

This rearrangement joins TRBV18 to TRBJ2-7; 7 bases are a match to TRBD1. Germline V gives CDR1 KGHSH, CDR2 LQKENI. The CDR3 is 16 amino acids. Germline trimming cut 4 bases from V and 2 bases from J; bases unmatched to any gene: 11. The CDR3 bases are TGTGCCAGCTCACATAAGGGGGCGCAGGTAACCTACGAGCAGTACTTC. Protein product: CASSHKGAQVTYEQYF.

This chain joins TRBV7-3 and TRBJ2-7; 8 nucleotides line up with TRBD2. J gave up 2 bases and V 5 bases, and 8 bases lay outside the gene matches. CDR3 length: 15 amino acids. CDR1 and CDR2 (germline): SGHTA, FQGTGA. For the CDR3, the DNA is TGTGCCAGCAGCCAACAGCGGGGGACCACCTACGAGCAGTACTTC. It encodes CASSQQRGTTYEQYF. Based on the CDR3 plus reference TRBV7-3 and TRBJ2-7, the full variable domain is GAGVSQTPSNKVTEKGKYVELRCDPISGHTALYWYRQSLGQGPEFLIYFQGTGAADDSGLPNDRFFAVRPEGSVSTLKIQRTERGDSAVYLCASSQQRGTTYEQYFGPGTRLTVT.

The rearrangement uses TRBV4-3 and TRBJ2-2; D might be TRBD1 (6 bases). Germline values: CDR1 LGHNA, CDR2 YSLEER. CDR3 size: 16 residues. With 0 bases removed from V and 3 bases from J, the gap between germline ends came to 11 bases. In DNA, the CDR3 is TGCGCCAGCAGCCAAGATCTGGGGGCGGACACCGGGGAGCTGTTTTTT. Encoded protein: CASSQDLGADTGELFF.

CDR3 nucleotide sequence: TGTGCCAGCAGCGAGACTAGCGCAAGCACAGATACGCAGTATTTT. It encodes CASSETSASTDTQYF. This chain joins TRBV7-3 and TRBJ2-3; 8 nucleotides align to TRBD2. The CDR3 contains 15 residues. After removal of 5 bases from V and 0 bases from J, the junction contained 4 bases not matched to a gene. In germline, CDR1 is SGHTA, CDR2 FQGTGA. Together with reference TRBV7-3 and TRBJ2-3, the CDR3 gives the full variable domain: GAGVSQTPSNKVTEKGKYVELRCDPISGHTALYWYRQSLGQGPEFLIYFQGTGAADDSGLPNDRFFAVRPEGSVSTLKIQRTERGDSAVYLCASSETSASTDTQYFGPGTRLTVL.

The chain employs TRBV7-2 and TRBJ1-1, with D uncertain. The CDR3 runs to 13 residues. Trimming removed 3 bases at V and 1 base at J, with 6 bases between. Per the germline V gene, CDR1 is SGHTA and CDR2 is FQGNSA. The CDR3 sequence is CASSFYRNTEAFF. The CDR3 nucleotides read TGTGCCAGCAGCTTTTACAGGAACACTGAAGCTTTCTTT.

The chain combines TRBV5-6 with TRBJ2-1; D is undetermined. The V gene lost 4 bases and the J gene lost 0 bases, with 11 bases spanning the gap. Germline lookup yields CDR1 SGHDT and CDR2 YYEEEE. This CDR3 comprises 15 residues. The CDR3 sequence: CASSGPGNSYNEQFF. The CDR3 DNA reads TGTGCCAGCAGCGGGCCCGGCAACTCCTACAATGAGCAGTTCTTC.